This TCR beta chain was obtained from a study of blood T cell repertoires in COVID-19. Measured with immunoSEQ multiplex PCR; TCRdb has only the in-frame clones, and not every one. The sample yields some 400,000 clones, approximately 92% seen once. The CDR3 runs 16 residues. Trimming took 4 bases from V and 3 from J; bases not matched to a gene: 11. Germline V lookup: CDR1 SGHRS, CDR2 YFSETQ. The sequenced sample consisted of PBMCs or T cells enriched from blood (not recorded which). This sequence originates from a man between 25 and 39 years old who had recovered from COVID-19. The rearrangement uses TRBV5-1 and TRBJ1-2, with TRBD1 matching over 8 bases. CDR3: CASSPQGEESYYGYTF. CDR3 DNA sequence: TGCGCCAGCAGCCCACAGGGGGAGGAATCCTACTATGGCTACACCTTC.